The present TCR beta chain was sequenced within a study of CD8 T cells in Susac syndrome. High-throughput TCR beta sequencing covered peripheral CD8+ and CD4+ T cells. Random-hexamer reverse transcription was applied to about 0.5 to 1 ug RNA. A single record per CDR3 protein comes from TCRdb applying MiXCR to the immunoSEQ multiplex PCR reads. The table lists about 110,000 distinct CDR3 sequences, about 95% of them singletons. Germline V lookup: CDR1 MNHNS, CDR2 SASEGT. Trimming pared 0 bases from V and 6 bases from J, leaving 6 bases between. The CDR3 sequence is 13 residues long. The sequence derives from a human donor in good health. This chain uses TRBV6-1 with TRBJ2-4; D is perhaps TRBD1 (6 bases). Material: CD4+ T cells from PBMCs. CDR3 region: CASSEADRNIQYF. The CDR3 DNA reads TGTGCCAGCAGTGAAGCGGACAGAAACATTCAGTACTTC.